One and the same sample provided the 15 T cell receptor beta chains below, sequenced in a study of beta chain features in type 1 diabetes. The authors reverse transcribed all of the isolated RNA, so sequencing captured expressed TCRB transcripts. Profiling relied on immunoSEQ multiplex PCR, and the TCRdb table lists in-frame clones only, not all of them. The sample shows roughly 290,000 clones, 8% of them seen only once. The source material was central memory CD4+ T cells from blood. The source is a woman aged 18-35 years in good health.

The sample holds many counts of this clone. The chain employs TRBV13 and TRBJ2-7; D is unclear. Germline CDR1 PRHDT, CDR2 FYEKMQ (reference sequence). Trimming cost V 6 bases and J 0 bases, with 12 bases left between them. CDR3 length: 14 residues. This chain's CDR3 is CASSPTDHSYEQYF. CDR3 sequence (DNA): TGTGCCAGCAGTCCCACGGACCACTCCTACGAGCAGTACTTC.

This clone was picked up a small number of times. The chain employs TRBV14 and TRBJ1-4, with D perhaps TRBD1 (5 bases). The CDR3 extends over 15 amino acids. The germline CDR1 and CDR2 sequences are SGHDN and FVKESK. V lost 4 bases, J lost 9 bases, and 18 bases lay in between. The CDR3 spells CASSLLGTGAKKLFF. CDR3 in DNA: TGTGCCAGCAGCCTTCTGGGGACCGGGGCGAAAAAACTGTTTTTT.

The gene calls are TRBV19 and TRBJ2-7; D is undetermined. CDR1 is LNHDA and CDR2 is SQIVND in the germline V gene (reference sequence). V was trimmed by 5 bases and J by 2 bases, leaving 16 bases between them. The CDR3 sequence is 15 residues long. CDR3 sequence: CASSLGVPPPYEQYF. The CDR3 nucleotides are TGTGCCAGTAGTCTCGGCGTTCCTCCCCCCTACGAGCAGTACTTC.

This clone was seen a few times. This rearrangement joins TRBV30 to TRBJ1-4; possible D gene TRBD1, 5 bases. The CDR3 extends over 15 amino acids. Germline V gene sequence: CDR1 GTSNPN, CDR2 SVGIG (reference sequence). V was trimmed by 0 bases and J by 6 bases, leaving 14 bases between them. CDR3 in amino acids: CAWSVRGVGYEKLFF. The CDR3 coding sequence is TGTGCCTGGAGTGTACGGGGGGTCGGATATGAAAAACTGTTTTTT.

This clone was counted ten times or more. The chain links TRBV25-1 to TRBJ1-1; D is unresolved. This CDR3 comprises 14 residues. Per the germline V gene, CDR1 is MGHDK and CDR2 is SYGVNS. V lost 4 bases and J lost 6, with 15 bases in between. CDR3 in DNA: TGTGCCAGCAGTGGAGGGAGTTGGATCTCTGAAGCTTTCTTT. This gives the protein CASSGGSWISEAFF.

This sequence joins TRBV9 and TRBJ1-6; D remains ambiguous. This CDR3 comprises 16 residues. The germline V and J ends were trimmed by 5 bases and 9 bases, with 21 bases remaining between them. Germline-derived CDR1 and CDR2 are SGDLS and YYNGEE. The CDR3, as DNA: TGTGCCAGCAGTACCGCTTTGGCGGGTCAAGGTTCACCCCTCCACTTT. Translated, it gives CASSTALAGQGSPLHF.

The chain employs TRBV11-3 and TRBJ2-7; D may be TRBD2 (5 bases). Trimming took 5 bases from V and 4 from J, leaving 15 bases between them. Germline assignment: CDR1 SGHNT and CDR2 YENEEA. CDR3 length equals 14 residues. CDR3 sequence reads: CASSRGGVGYEQYV. The CDR3 nucleotides read TGTGCCAGCAGCCGGGGTGGGGTCGGTTACGAGCAGTACGTC.

This chain connects TRBV9 to TRBJ2-5; D call uncertain. In germline, CDR1 is SGDLS, CDR2 YYNGEE. V shed 6 bases and J shed 2 bases, with 14 bases lying between them. CDR3 size: 14 residues. CDR3 protein: CASTGRSNQETQYF. The CDR3 DNA is TGTGCCAGCACCGGCAGGAGCAATCAAGAGACCCAGTACTTC.

The V call is TRBV6-6, the J call TRBJ2-4, with a weak D call TRBD1 (6 bases). The CDR3 consists of 14 residues. Germline V lookup: CDR1 MNHNY, CDR2 SVGAGI (reference sequence). Trimming took 6 bases from V and 8 from J, leaving 17 bases between them. In nucleotides, the CDR3 is TGTGCCAGCAGGTACAGGGCGTTTGTCGACATTCAGTACTTC. Translation gives CASRYRAFVDIQYF.

This clone was counted between two and nine times. The rearrangement uses TRBV6-6 and TRBJ1-4; D remains ambiguous. Trimming removed 5 bases from V and 4 bases from J, with 14 bases in between. Looked up from germline, CDR1 is MNHNY and CDR2 is SVGAGI (reference sequence). This CDR3 comprises 15 residues. Here the CDR3 DNA reads TGTGCCAGCAGTGATTCGACGGTTCTTAATGAAAAACTGTTTTTT. Translation: CASSDSTVLNEKLFF.

This clone was counted ten times or more. This chain links TRBV5-1 with TRBJ2-2; D uncertain. Germline V gene lookup returns CDR1 SGHRS and CDR2 YFSETQ. Trimming pared 1 base from V and 1 base from J, leaving 8 bases between. This CDR3 comprises 15 residues. The CDR3 reads CASSLMPENTGELFF. CDR3 in DNA: TGCGCCAGCAGCTTGATGCCAGAGAACACCGGGGAGCTGTTTTTT.

As DNA, the CDR3 is TGTGCCAGCAGCTCCAGGAAAGAGACCCAGTACTTC. It is translated as CASSSRKETQYF. The chain couples TRBV7-2 to TRBJ2-5, with D hard to call. Trimming took 4 bases from V and 3 from J, leaving 6 bases between them. CDR1 is SGHTA and CDR2 is FQGNSA in the germline V gene. The CDR3 is 12 amino acids. The entire variable domain, with the rest obtained from reference TRBV7-2 and TRBJ2-5, is as follows: GAGVSQSPSNKVTEKGKDVELRCDPISGHTALYWYRQSLGQGLEFLIYFQGNSAPDKSGLPSDRFSAERTGGSVSTLTIQRTQQEDSAVYLCASSSRKETQYFGPGTRLLVL.

This clone was seen ten or more times. Different DNA sequences within this sample yield the same CDR3. This chain uses TRBV9 with TRBJ1-1, with D unresolved. The CDR3 is 13 residues long. Per germline, CDR1 SGDLS and CDR2 YYNGEE. The germline V and J ends were trimmed by 0 bases and 0 bases, with 3 bases remaining between them. In nucleotides, the CDR3 is TGTGCCAGCAGCGTAGCATTGAACACTGAAGCTTTCTTT. This gives the protein CASSVALNTEAFF.

The chain recombines TRBV19 with TRBJ1-1; maybe TRBD1 (6 bases). Looked up from germline, CDR1 is LNHDA and CDR2 is SQIVND (reference sequence). The CDR3 is 14 residues long. V lost 3 bases and J 1 base, leaving 9 bases between the germline ends. The chain's CDR3 is CASSILDRNTEAFF. The CDR3 region has the DNA TGTGCCAGTAGTATCTTGGACAGGAACACTGAAGCTTTCTTT.

Only a few counts were recorded for this clone. The chain uses TRBV5-1 and TRBJ2-3; 8 bases line up with TRBD2. Germline CDR1 and CDR2: SGHRS and YFSETQ. The CDR3 loop spans 17 amino acids. Losses at the gene ends were 4 bases for V and 2 bases for J; bases not matched to a gene: 12. CDR3 loop: CASSIPTGGGATDTQYF. In nucleotides, the CDR3 is TGCGCCAGCAGCATACCCACCGGGGGGGGTGCCACAGATACGCAGTATTTT.